The 5 T cell receptor beta chains given below trace back to one sample, sequenced in a study of T cells in Graves' hyperthyroidism and ophthalmopathy. Amplification yielded TCR beta CDR3 regions, with RNA transcripts as the source. Primed by the HTBI set, a first-round RT-PCR was run on the TCR CDR3. TCRdb processed the multiplex PCR reads anew with MiXCR; each CDR3 protein has one entry. The repertoire holds 370,000 or so distinct CDR3 sequences, with about 13% as singletons. Sample: blood. The receptor source for this set is a man aged 25 to 40 with Graves' hyperthyroidism that later progressed to Graves' ophthalmopathy.

At least ten counts were recorded for this clonotype. The rearrangement links TRBV15 to TRBJ1-1, with no clear D. The CDR3 has 17 amino acids. The germline V and J ends were trimmed by 0 bases and 3 bases, with 17 bases remaining between them. Germline V lookup: CDR1 LNHNV, CDR2 YYDKDF (reference sequence). CDR3 coding DNA: TGTGCCACCAGCAGAGATTGGCCGGCAGGCAGGCACACTGAAGCTTTCTTT. Protein sequence: CATSRDWPAGRHTEAFF.

This clonotype was observed many times. The chain uses TRBV7-9 and TRBJ2-1, with a tentative D call TRBD1 (6 bases). There are 15 residues in the CDR3. Between the trimmed V and J ends, which lost 3 bases and 4 bases, there was a span of 13 bases. The V gene's germline CDR1 is SEHNR and CDR2 FQNEAQ (reference sequence). The DNA of the CDR3 is TGTGCCAGCAGCTTGATCGGGACACCTTACAATGAGCAGTTCTTC. Translated: CASSLIGTPYNEQFF. The full variable domain, rest sourced from reference TRBV7-9 and TRBJ2-1, is DTGVSQNPRHKITKRGQNVTFRCDPISEHNRLYWYRQTLGQGPEFLTYFQNEAQLEKSRLLSDRFSAERPKGSFSTLEIQRTEQGDSAMYLCASSLIGTPYNEQFFGPGTRLTVL.

At least ten counts were recorded for this clonotype. The rearrangement joins TRBV20-1 to TRBJ1-4; 7 bases are shared with TRBD1. Germline V gene sequence: CDR1 DFQATT, CDR2 SNEGSKA (reference sequence). V shed 6 bases, J shed 5 bases, and the junction held 9 bases outside the gene matches. The CDR3 has 14 amino acids. The CDR3 is CSAPGQNPNEKLFF. As DNA, the CDR3 is TGCAGTGCACCGGGACAGAACCCCAATGAAAAACTGTTTTTT.

The table lists this clonotype with a few counts. This chain links TRBV5-1 with TRBJ1-6; D is ambiguous. The CDR3 extends over 16 amino acids. V was trimmed by 4 bases and J by 2 bases, leaving 13 bases between them. In germline, CDR1 is SGHRS, CDR2 YFSETQ. The CDR3 coding sequence is TGCGCCAGCAGCGTACGACTCAGCCCCTATAATTCACCCCTCCACTTT. It encodes CASSVRLSPYNSPLHF.

The V gene is TRBV5-4, the J gene TRBJ2-5, with 12 positions matching TRBD2. V shed 1 base and J 3 bases; nucleotides not matched to a gene: 1. The CDR3 length is 15 residues. Germline assignment: CDR1 SGHNT and CDR2 YYREEE (reference sequence). CDR3 nucleotide sequence: TGTGCCAGCAGCTTGCGACTAGCGGGAGAAGAGACCCAGTACTTC. This gives the protein CASSLRLAGEETQYF.